The sequence of this T cell receptor (beta chain) was determined in a study of low-dose radiotherapy and immunotherapy resistance in tumors. By share, this clonotype ranks as medium-sized. With TRAV- and TRBV-specific primers, first-strand cDNA was made, covering the alpha and beta chains. TCR amplification used approximately 19 PCR cycles, a constant-region primer and a V-primer adapter. TCRdb recomputed calls from the reads with MiXCR, one row per CDR3 protein. Of tens of thousands of distinct CDR3 sequences in the sample, about 53% are singletons; the top ten hold approximately 5.4%. Time point reported: after trial treatment. Treatment denoted: LDRT plus nivolumab, ipilimumab, low-dose cyclophosphamide and aspirin (RACIN trial). Inclusion covered patients whose advanced solid tumors lacked tumor-infiltrating lymphocytes. J lost 4 bases, V lost 1 base, and 3 bases had no gene match. CDR3 size: 15 residues. Per germline, CDR1 SGHRS and CDR2 YFSETQ.

The source was PBMCs, collected after low-dose radiotherapy plus immunotherapy. This clonotype originated in a male donor with gallbladder cancer. This chain links TRBV5-1 with TRBJ2-1, with TRBD1 identical over 9 bases. The CDR3 spells CASSLTGQGYNEQFF. The CDR3 region has the DNA TGCGCCAGCAGCTTGACAGGACAGGGGTACAATGAGCAGTTCTTC.